This TCR beta chain came from a study of T-cell reconstitution after alpha-beta-depleted transplantation in children. The CDR3 runs to 14 residues. The V gene lost 7 bases and the J gene lost 0 bases, with 13 bases spanning the gap. CDR1 is MNHNS and CDR2 is SASEGT in the germline V gene. Unique molecular identifiers were used in preparing the TCRbeta library. One entry per CDR3 protein results from TCRdb running MiXCR on the PCR reads. The data contain some 590,000 distinct CDR3 sequences, roughly a tenth of them singletons. This clonotype was obtained from a human donor who donated a stem cell graft to a child with acute myeloid leukemia. The V gene is TRBV6-1, the J gene TRBJ2-7; the D is unclear. The sequencing here drew on PBMCs from the stem cell graft donor, taken from the stem cell graft. The CDR3 DNA is TGTGCCAGCATCCACGCCTGGGTCTCCTACGAGCAGTACTTC. Residues: CASIHAWVSYEQYF.